A single sample gave rise to the 18 T cell receptor beta chains below, sequenced in a study of blood T cell repertoires in COVID-19. The assay was immunoSEQ multiplex PCR, and TCRdb's table has in-frame clones only and misses some. The table includes approximately 91,000 clones, approximately 80% detected once. Sequences were obtained from peripheral blood. Every receptor here comes from a man between 65 and 80 years old with acute or convalescent COVID-19.

This clone was observed a few times. The genes are TRBV19 and TRBJ1-2, with D possibly TRBD1 on 5 matching bases. CDR1 is LNHDA and CDR2 is SQIVND in the germline V gene (reference sequence). Trimming took 8 bases from V and 0 from J, leaving 13 bases between them. The CDR3 covers 14 residues. The CDR3 region has the DNA TGTGCCAGTCTAGAGTTGACAGCTAACTATGGCTACACCTTC. Protein product: CASLELTANYGYTF.

V gene TRBV3-1 (or the pseudogene TRBV3-2) combines with J gene TRBJ1-4; D gene unclear. The CDR3 contains 15 residues. CDR1 is LGHDT and CDR2 is YNNKEL in the germline V gene (reference sequence). V was trimmed by 2 bases and J by 5 bases, leaving 12 bases between them. The CDR3, as DNA: TGTGCCAGCAGCCAAAGAGGAGAGGGCAATGAAAAACTGTTTTTT. Protein product: CASSQRGEGNEKLFF.

The chain joins TRBV3-1 (or the pseudogene TRBV3-2) to TRBJ1-2; D gene unclear. V shed 5 bases and J shed 8 bases, with 6 bases lying between them. Germline V gives CDR1 LGHDT, CDR2 YNNKEL (reference sequence). CDR3 length equals 10 residues. CDR3 DNA: TGTGCCAGCAGCGCCAGAGGCTACACCTTC. Encoded protein: CASSARGYTF.

V gene TRBV9 combines with J gene TRBJ2-5; D gene ambiguous. The CDR3 extends over 13 amino acids. V was clipped by 3 bases and J by 0 bases, with 6 bases between them. Germline CDR1 reads SGDLS; CDR2 reads YYNGEE. In DNA, the CDR3 is TGTGCCAGCAGCGCCGACAACCAAGAGACCCAGTACTTC. The encoded protein is CASSADNQETQYF.

The V and J genes are TRBV19 and TRBJ2-1; TRBD1 matches 7 bases. With V trimmed by 1 base and J by 4 bases, 7 bases remained unmatched. Per germline, CDR1 LNHDA and CDR2 SQIVND (reference sequence). The length of the CDR3 is 16 residues. CDR3 sequence: CASSIAETGMYNEQFF. CDR3 sequence (DNA): TGTGCCAGTAGTATAGCTGAGACAGGGATGTACAATGAGCAGTTCTTC.

This clone has a handful of counts. The chain is built from TRBV15 and TRBJ1-1; TRBD1 agrees at 7 bases. CDR1 is LNHNV and CDR2 is YYDKDF in the germline V gene (reference sequence). V gave up 3 bases and J gave up 11 bases; unmatched junction bases: 9. There are 13 residues in the CDR3. As DNA, the CDR3 is TGTGCCACCAGCAGTCCTGGACAGGCATCGGCTTTCTTT. This encodes CATSSPGQASAFF.

Only one count was recorded for this clone. The chain links TRBV7-9 to TRBJ2-6; possibly TRBD2 for D (6 bases). This CDR3 has 16 amino acids. Germline CDR1 SEHNR, CDR2 FQNEAQ (reference sequence). V lost 1 base, J lost 2 bases, and 9 bases lay in between. CDR3 in amino acids: CASSLVPGAGANVLTF. The CDR3 nucleotides read TGTGCCAGCAGCTTAGTTCCGGGAGCTGGGGCCAACGTCCTGACTTTC.

The chain combines TRBV7-3 with TRBJ2-3; D gene unclear. The V gene lost 5 bases and the J gene lost 0 bases, with 9 bases spanning the gap. Germline V gene lookup returns CDR1 SGHTA and CDR2 FQGTGA. This CDR3 comprises 14 residues. CDR3 amino acids: CASSPGVSTDTQYF. CDR3 in DNA: TGTGCCAGCAGCCCAGGTGTTAGCACAGATACGCAGTATTTT.

The chain recombines TRBV7-9 with TRBJ1-4; 8 bases are a match to TRBD1. The CDR3 sequence is 14 residues long. V dropped 5 bases and J dropped 8; count of bases not matched to a gene: 7. The germline V gene has CDR1 SEHNR and CDR2 FQNEAQ (reference sequence). The CDR3 region has the DNA TGTGCCAGCAGCCCAACAGGGGGAGGCGAAAAACTGTTTTTT. Its protein is CASSPTGGGEKLFF.

This clone was observed many times. The rearrangement links TRBV9 to TRBJ2-1; D remains unclear. Trimming removed 3 bases at V and 9 bases at J, with 13 bases between. The germline gives CDR1 SGDLS, CDR2 YYNGEE. The length of the CDR3 is 13 residues. In DNA form, the CDR3 reads TGTGCCAGCAGCGCCAGTCAGGTCGGTGAGCAGTTCTTC. It yields the protein CASSASQVGEQFF.

The chain is built from TRBV5-4 and TRBJ2-3; D is perhaps TRBD1 (6 bases). Germline V CDR1 and CDR2: SGHNT, YYREEE (reference sequence). The CDR3 spans 15 residues. The V end lost 5 bases, the J end lost 2 bases, and 15 bases lay between the germline ends. CDR3 nucleotide sequence: TGTGCCAGCAGTATTTATAGGGGGACCACAGATACGCAGTATTTT. It codes for CASSIYRGTTDTQYF.

The chain uses TRBV30 and TRBJ2-6; D is perhaps TRBD1 (5 bases). Trimming left V 4 bases short and J 2 bases short, with 9 bases between. The CDR3 runs 14 residues. Germline assignment: CDR1 GTSNPN and CDR2 SVGIG (reference sequence). The CDR3 loop is CAWTEGAGANVLTF. In nucleotides, the CDR3 is TGTGCCTGGACGGAAGGGGCTGGGGCCAACGTCCTGACTTTC.

The chain couples TRBV21-1 to TRBJ1-2; the table names TRBD1, a call not compared with the DNA. TRBV21-1 is given as a pseudogene. The CDR3 consists of 15 residues. CDR3 residues: CASSIRGQGDYGYTF. DNA for the CDR3: TGTGCCAGCAGCATCCGAGGACAGGGCGACTATGGCTACACCTTC.

The chain carries TRBV7-2 and TRBJ2-7; D gene ambiguous. CDR3 length: 14 amino acids. With 1 base removed from V and 3 bases from J, the gap between germline ends came to 10 bases. Germline assignment: CDR1 SGHTA and CDR2 FQGNSA. The CDR3 loop is CASSLDLTFYEQYV. CDR3 sequence (DNA): TGTGCCAGCAGCTTAGATTTAACTTTCTACGAGCAGTACGTC.

The chain combines TRBV5-1 with TRBJ1-5; a possible D gene is TRBD1 (5 bases). V was pared by 4 bases and J by 4 bases, with 12 bases between. The CDR3 contains 14 residues. Germline CDR1 reads SGHRS; CDR2 reads YFSETQ. The CDR3 coding sequence is TGCGCCAGCAGCCTAAGGGGAGGAAATCAGCCCCAGCATTTT. Its translation is CASSLRGGNQPQHF. Using reference TRBV5-1 and TRBJ1-5 for the parts outside the CDR3, the full variable domain is KAGVTQTPRYLIKTRGQQVTLSCSPISGHRSVSWYQQTPGQGLQFLFEYFSETQRNKGNFPGRFSGRQFSNSRSEMNVSTLELGDSALYLCASSLRGGNQPQHFGDGTRLSIL.

The CDR3 spells CASSLQGGTYNSPLHF. CDR3 nucleotides: TGTGCCAGCAGTTTGCAGGGGGGAACCTATAATTCACCCCTCCACTTT. The genes are TRBV28 and TRBJ1-6; 7 nucleotides match TRBD1. The CDR3 spans 16 residues. CDR1 and CDR2 (germline): MDHEN, SYDVKM. The junction had 4 bases not matched to a gene; V was cut back by 3 bases and J by 2 bases.

The rearrangement uses TRBV5-1 and TRBJ1-6; D might be TRBD1 (5 bases). The germline V gene encodes CDR1 SGHRS and CDR2 YFSETQ. Trimming removed 8 bases at V and 0 bases at J, with 12 bases between. CDR3 length equals 15 residues. CDR3: CASSQGSSYNSPLHF. CDR3 sequence (DNA): TGCGCCAGTTCGCAGGGTAGCTCCTATAATTCACCCCTCCACTTT.

This sequence joins TRBV5-4 and TRBJ2-7; TRBD2 matches at 11 bases. V lost 5 bases to trimming and J lost 2 bases; unmatched junction nucleotides: 6. This CDR3 is built from 15 residues. Per the germline V gene, CDR1 is SGHNT and CDR2 is YYREEE (reference sequence). DNA for the CDR3: TGTGCCAGCAGATTTAGCGGGGGGGACGCCTACGAGCAGTACGTC. Translating it yields CASRFSGGDAYEQYV.